This is a list of T cell receptor beta chains from one sample in a study of T-cell memory formation after mild COVID-19. TCRdb re-analysed the 5' RACE reads in MiXCR, keeping a single row per CDR3 protein. The table shows under 450,000 distinct CDR3 sequences, with approximately 14% occurring only once. The sequenced material came from PBMCs or a T cell subset sorted from them (not recorded which). These receptors were obtained from a young man who had mild COVID-19 (a few samples of this study predate the infection). Cell type and time point are not known. Both conserved end residues are part of each CDR3. D genes are given only for firm matches. Size is stated for part of the rows, as once, few or many counts, or as a class when the clone is expanded.

j_call	v_call	clone_size	d_call	cdr3_nt	cdr3_aa
TRBJ2-5	TRBV20-1	-	-	TGCAGTGCCGCCTACCTAAAGGGAGAGACCCAGTACTTC	CSAAYLKGETQYF
TRBJ2-1	TRBV11-2	-	TRBD2	TGTGCCAGCAGCATCGGGGCCGGGGGGGCTCACAATGAGCAGTTCTTC	CASSIGAGGAHNEQFF
TRBJ2-3	TRBV18	-	-	TGTGCCAGCTCACCCCGGCAGGGGTTGAATACGCAGTATTTT	CASSPRQGLNTQYF
TRBJ2-1	TRBV6-5	-	TRBD2	TGTGCCAGCAGTTACGACAGAAAAGGGGGCCTAGCGGGGCCGTACAATGAGCAGTTCTTC	CASSYDRKGGLAGPYNEQFF
TRBJ1-5	TRBV12-3/TRBV12-4	-	-	TGTGCCAGCAGTTTAGGGGCAGGGGTCCCCAATCAGCCCCAGCATTTT	CASSLGAGVPNQPQHF
TRBJ1-5	TRBV3-1	few	TRBD1	TGTGCCAGCAGCCAAGAGGCCGGGACAGGGGCAAATCAGCCCCAGCATTTT	CASSQEAGTGANQPQHF
TRBJ2-3	TRBV7-7	-	-	TGTGCTAGCAGCTTAGACAGCGGCACAGATACGCAGTATTTT	CASSLDSGTDTQYF
TRBJ1-6	TRBV7-2	many	-	TGTGCCAGCAGCTTAGGAACAATTAATTCACCCCTCCACTTT	CASSLGTINSPLHF
TRBJ1-4	TRBV10-3	-	-	TGTGCCATCAGGGGGGTAACCAGCGAAAAACTGTTTTTT	CAIRGVTSEKLFF
TRBJ1-2	TRBV5-1	-	-	TGCGCCAGCAGCTTGGACAACCCTGACTATGGCTACACCTTC	CASSLDNPDYGYTF
TRBJ2-7	TRBV18	-	-	TGTGCCAGCTCACCCACACAGAGCTCCTACGAGCAGTACTTC	CASSPTQSSYEQYF
TRBJ2-4	TRBV4-1	-	-	TGCGCCAGCAGCCTGCAGGAGGCCTCGACTGATCAGTACTTC	CASSLQEASTDQYF
TRBJ2-3	TRBV29-1	many	-	TGCAGCGTGAACAGGGAAATAGATACGCAGTATTTT	CSVNREIDTQYF
TRBJ1-5	TRBV5-1	-	-	TGCGCCAGCAGCTTGGATGGGTTGGGCAATCAGCCCCAGCATTTT	CASSLDGLGNQPQHF
TRBJ1-5	TRBV29-1	-	-	TGCAGCGTTCGCCAGCATAGCAATCAGCCCCAGCATTTT	CSVRQHSNQPQHF
TRBJ1-3	TRBV7-6	-	TRBD1	TGTGCCAGCAGCTTAGCAGGGGGCGTTGGAAACACCATATATTTT	CASSLAGGVGNTIYF
TRBJ1-3	TRBV5-1	-	-	TGCGCCAGCAGCTTGTGGAGTCTTTCTGGAAACACCATATATTTT	CASSLWSLSGNTIYF
TRBJ2-3	TRBV4-1	few	-	TGCGCCAGCAGCCTCCCTGACCTAGATACGCAGTATTTT	CASSLPDLDTQYF
TRBJ2-5	TRBV7-8	few	-	TGTGCCAGCAGCTTAGAGGCGGGAACCGTCCAAGAGACCCAGTACTTC	CASSLEAGTVQETQYF
TRBJ2-5	TRBV5-1	-	-	TGCGCCAGCAGCATTCAGGGACTCCTGCTCCAAGAGACCCAGTACTTC	CASSIQGLLLQETQYF
TRBJ2-6	TRBV5-1	-	-	TGCGCCAGCAGCTTATGGGTAGGGGCCAACGTCCTGACTTTC	CASSLWVGANVLTF
TRBJ1-2	TRBV12-3/TRBV12-4	-	-	TGTGCCAGCAGTTTTGGGGCAGCTCTTTCCTTACAGGGCTACACCTTC	CASSFGAALSLQGYTF
TRBJ1-2	TRBV4-2	few	TRBD1	TGTGCCAGCAGCCAAGATTCCCCCTCCGGGACAGGGAAGGGCTACACCTTC	CASSQDSPSGTGKGYTF
TRBJ2-4	TRBV7-9	few	-	TGTGCCAGCAGCTTACCTTTCGGGGGCGCGGCCAAAAACATTCAGTACTTC	CASSLPFGGAAKNIQYF
TRBJ1-4	TRBV6-6	many	-	TGTGCCAGCAGCGGGGGCCGGGAAAAACTGTTTTTT	CASSGGREKLFF
TRBJ1-5	TRBV6-5	few	-	TGTGCCAGCAGTTCCCGGACCTCAAGAGGCCAGCCCCAGCATTTT	CASSSRTSRGQPQHF
TRBJ2-3	TRBV4-1	few	-	TGCGCCAGCAGCCACGACCAGGGGCCGCAGTATTTT	CASSHDQGPQYF
TRBJ2-2	TRBV9	-	-	TGTGCCAGCAGCGTCCGGGACACGCCTAACACCGGGGAGCTGTTTTTT	CASSVRDTPNTGELFF
TRBJ2-5	TRBV4-3	few	TRBD1	TGCGCCAGCAGCCAAGGACAGGGGGAAGAGACCCAGTACTTC	CASSQGQGEETQYF
TRBJ1-2	TRBV12-3/TRBV12-4	few	TRBD1	TGTGCCAGCAGACCAAACCCGGGACAGGCGGGCGACTATGGCTACACCTTC	CASRPNPGQAGDYGYTF
TRBJ1-6	TRBV5-1	few	TRBD1	TGCGCCAGCAGCTTGGAACCAGGACAGGGAGTATATTCACCCCTCCACTTT	CASSLEPGQGVYSPLHF
TRBJ1-4	TRBV7-2	many	-	TGTGCCAGCAGCGGATACGGATCAACTAATGAAAAACTGTTTTTT	CASSGYGSTNEKLFF
TRBJ2-5	TRBV15	-	-	TGTGCCACCAGCAGAGATCGGGGGCGGGAGACCCAGTACTTC	CATSRDRGRETQYF
TRBJ1-5	TRBV20-1	few	TRBD1	TGCAGTGCGGACGGATGGACAGGGGGCGGTCAGCCCCAGCATTTT	CSADGWTGGGQPQHF
TRBJ1-6	TRBV12-3/TRBV12-4	-	TRBD1	TGTGCCAGCAGTCCTCGGGACAGGGGGAGAACACCCCTCCACTTT	CASSPRDRGRTPLHF
TRBJ1-2	TRBV4-1	-	-	TGCGCCAGCAGCCAAGATGGCAGGGGATTTTTTGGCTACACCTTC	CASSQDGRGFFGYTF